This TCR beta chain was sequenced during a study of T cells after yellow fever vaccination. Study context: With SMART-Seq v4 Ultra Low Input, the fractions containing low cell numbers were prepared. General study results and limits: Faster peaking, at day 5 versus 15, marked a secondary response that was weaker.

This clonotype was counted at least ten times. Its antigen is currently unknown. TCRdb fed the 5' RACE reads into MiXCR, producing one record per CDR3 protein. The sample carries 150,000 to 200,000 distinct CDR3 sequences, approximately 10% recorded once. Germline lookup yields CDR1 KGHSH and CDR2 LQKENI. The CDR3 runs to 14 residues. Trimming shortened V by 2 bases and J by 8 bases, and 15 bases separated the two germline ends. Sequencing used CD8+ T cells sorted from PBMCs, obtained 15 days after the yellow fever booster vaccination. The origin of this receptor is a man aged 18 to 30 who received the YFV17D yellow fever vaccine. This chain connects TRBV18 to TRBJ1-2, with a weak D call TRBD1 (5 bases). CDR3 sequence reads: CASSPGESPGGYTF. The CDR3 region has the DNA TGTGCCAGCTCACCAGGAGAAAGTCCAGGGGGCTACACCTTC.